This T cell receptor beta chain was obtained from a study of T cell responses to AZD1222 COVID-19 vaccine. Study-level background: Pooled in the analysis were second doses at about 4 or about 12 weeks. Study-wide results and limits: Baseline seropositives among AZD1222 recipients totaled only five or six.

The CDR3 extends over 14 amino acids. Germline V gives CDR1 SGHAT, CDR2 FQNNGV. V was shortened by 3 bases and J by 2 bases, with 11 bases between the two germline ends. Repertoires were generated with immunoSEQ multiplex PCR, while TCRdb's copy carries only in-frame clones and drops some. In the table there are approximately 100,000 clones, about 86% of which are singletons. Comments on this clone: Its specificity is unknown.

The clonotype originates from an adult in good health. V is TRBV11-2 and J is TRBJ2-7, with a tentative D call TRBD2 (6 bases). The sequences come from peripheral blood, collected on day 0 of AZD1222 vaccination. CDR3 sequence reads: CASSFSGSTYEQYF. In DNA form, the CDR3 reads TGTGCCAGCAGCTTTTCCGGGAGTACCTACGAGCAGTACTTC.